This TCR beta chain stems from a study of blood T cell repertoires in COVID-19. Germline V gene lookup returns CDR1 LGHNA and CDR2 YNFKEQ. Trimming took 0 bases from V and 5 from J; bases not matched to a gene: 8. This CDR3 region has 18 residues. The table came from immunoSEQ multiplex PCR; TCRdb's copy has only in-frame clones and leaves some out. The sample yields roughly 60,000 clones, 65% to 90% seen once. V and J are TRBV4-2 and TRBJ2-5; 14 bases align to TRBD2. This TCR was recovered from a human donor in a cohort sampled during active COVID-19. Specimen: peripheral blood. This chain's CDR3 is CASSQDRLAGGPRETQYF. CDR3 DNA sequence: TGTGCCAGCAGCCAAGACAGACTAGCGGGAGGGCCGAGGGAGACCCAGTACTTC.